This is a list of T cell receptor beta chains from one sample in a study of blood T cell repertoires in COVID-19. Assay: immunoSEQ multiplex PCR; the TCRdb copy retains only in-frame clones and omits some. Altogether under 300,000 clones are present, roughly 84% being singletons, with the ten largest covering around 6.3%. Sequences were obtained from PBMCs or T cells enriched from blood (not recorded which). These receptors originate from a woman aged 45-65 years who had been exposed to COVID-19. Both conserved end residues are part of each CDR3. Each record gives: V gene, clone size, D gene, J gene, CDR3 protein, CDR3 DNA. A D gene is named only where the DNA matches it firmly. Where a row states a size, it is once, few, many or the class of an expanded clone; other rows omit it.

TRBV5-1,-,TRBD1,TRBJ2-1,CASSPGTGRYNEQFF,TGCGCCAGCAGCCCCGGGACAGGGCGCTACAATGAGCAGTTCTTC
TRBV7-5,-,-,TRBJ1-5,CARSLGGQQPQHF,TGTGCCAGAAGCTTAGGTGGGCAGCAGCCCCAGCATTTT
TRBV5-4,once,-,TRBJ1-2,CASSFGLQGLYGYTF,TGTGCCAGCAGCTTTGGGCTACAGGGCCTCTATGGCTACACCTTC
TRBV7-9,-,-,TRBJ1-5,CASSLAGGRSNQPQHF,TGTGCCAGCAGCTTAGCGGGGGGGCGTAGCAATCAGCCCCAGCATTTT
TRBV2,-,-,TRBJ1-5,CASTPRGAGNQPQHF,TGTGCCAGCACCCCCCGGGGGGCGGGCAATCAGCCCCAGCATTTT
TRBV4-1,-,-,TRBJ1-1,CASSQTPGLYTEAFF,TGCGCCAGCAGCCAAACCCCAGGGCTTTACACTGAAGCTTTCTTT
TRBV7-6,-,-,TRBJ1-3,CASSLATPSSGNTIYF,TGTGCCAGCAGCTTAGCGACACCTTCCTCTGGAAACACCATATATTTT
TRBV3-1/TRBV3-2,-,-,TRBJ1-1,CASSLLGGVRTEAFF,TGTGCCAGCAGCCTACTCGGGGGGGTGAGAACTGAAGCTTTCTTT
TRBV27,few,-,TRBJ1-1,CASKTGLNTEAFF,TGTGCCAGTAAGACAGGCTTGAACACTGAAGCTTTCTTT
TRBV6-5,-,TRBD2,TRBJ2-3,CASSSIAGGLADTQYF,TGTGCCAGCAGTTCCATAGCGGGGGGGCTCGCAGATACGCAGTATTTT
TRBV7-2,once,-,TRBJ1-5,CASSLGVGRWNQPQHF,TGTGCCAGCAGCTTAGGTGTGGGGCGCTGGAATCAGCCCCAGCATTTT
TRBV28,-,-,TRBJ1-1,CAILEGDTHNTEAFF,TGTGCCATCCTAGAGGGTGATACCCACAACACTGAAGCTTTCTTT
TRBV6-5,-,-,TRBJ2-2,CASSYWRSGTGELFF,TGTGCCAGCAGTTACTGGCGGTCGGGGACCGGGGAGCTGTTTTTT
TRBV7-2,-,-,TRBJ2-2,CASSLGYVSGELFF,TGTGCCAGCAGCTTAGGCTATGTGAGCGGGGAGCTGTTTTTT
TRBV5-4,-,TRBD1,TRBJ2-4,CASSQGQGGNIQYF,TGTGCCAGCAGCCAGGGACAGGGGGGGAACATTCAGTACTTC
TRBV7-7,-,-,TRBJ2-7,CASSQATGMSSYEQYF,TGTGCCAGCAGCCAGGCTACAGGGATGAGCTCCTACGAGCAGTACTTC
TRBV7-9,few,-,TRBJ2-1,CASSPRNEQFF,TGTGCCAGCAGCCCTCGCAATGAGCAGTTCTTC
TRBV5-1,-,-,TRBJ2-5,CASSFTRGAGVETQYF,TGCGCCAGCAGCTTCACCCGTGGAGCGGGTGTAGAGACCCAGTACTTC
TRBV7-3,-,-,TRBJ1-1,CASSLRGGTTFF,TGTGCCAGCAGCTTAAGGGGGGGCACGACTTTCTTT
TRBV19,once,TRBD2,TRBJ2-2,CASSRPGGANTGELFF,TGTGCCAGTAGCCGGCCTGGGGGGGCGAACACCGGGGAGCTGTTTTTT
TRBV5-1,-,-,TRBJ1-4,CASSRGDNEKLFF,TGCGCCAGCAGCCGGGGGGACAATGAAAAACTGTTTTTT
TRBV2,-,-,TRBJ1-2,CASSQAGRDGYTF,TGTGCCAGCAGCCAAGCGGGGAGAGATGGCTACACCTTC
TRBV28,-,-,TRBJ2-7,CASSKTPAYEQYF,TGTGCCAGCAGTAAGACTCCCGCTTACGAGCAGTACTTC
TRBV19,many,-,TRBJ1-5,CASSTDSGVGNNQPQHF,TGTGCCAGTAGTACGGACAGCGGAGTAGGTAACAATCAGCCCCAGCATTTT
TRBV19,-,TRBD1,TRBJ1-1,CASAGDRGGTEAFF,TGTGCCAGCGCAGGGGACAGGGGTGGTACTGAAGCTTTCTTT
TRBV5-1,-,-,TRBJ2-3,CASSLVTGTDTQYF,TGCGCCAGCAGCTTGGTGACAGGCACAGATACGCAGTATTTT
TRBV9,-,-,TRBJ1-2,CASSATGFYGYTF,TGTGCCAGCAGCGCCACAGGGTTCTATGGCTACACCTTC
TRBV28,few,TRBD1,TRBJ1-1,CASSFPRTGVGVAEAFF,TGTGCCAGCAGTTTTCCCCGAACAGGGGTGGGGGTGGCTGAAGCTTTCTTT
TRBV9,few,-,TRBJ1-1,CASSMAQVNTEAFF,TGTGCCAGCAGCATGGCACAGGTTAACACTGAAGCTTTCTTT
TRBV15,-,-,TRBJ1-4,CATSRDWAEALGEEEKLFF,TGTGCCACCAGCAGAGATTGGGCGGAGGCTTTAGGCGAGGAAGAAAAACTGTTTTTT
TRBV14,-,TRBD1,TRBJ1-1,CASRPQGMNTEAFF,TGTGCCAGCAGACCACAGGGGATGAACACTGAAGCTTTCTTT
TRBV19,many,TRBD1,TRBJ1-2,CASSTDRGHGYTF,TGTGCCAGTAGTACCGACAGGGGGCATGGCTACACCTTC
TRBV5-4,-,-,TRBJ1-2,CASSLGRVLNYGYTF,TGTGCCAGCAGCTTAGGCAGGGTACTTAACTATGGCTACACCTTC
TRBV5-4,once,TRBD2,TRBJ2-7,CASSSDKAASGGRYEQYF,TGTGCCAGCAGCTCCGATAAAGCCGCTAGCGGGGGTCGGTACGAGCAGTACTTC
TRBV3-1/TRBV3-2,-,-,TRBJ1-1,CASSQGTVSATEAFF,TGTGCCAGCAGCCAAGGTACAGTCTCGGCCACTGAAGCTTTCTTT